The 17 T cell receptor beta chains below come from one sample, sequenced in a study of blood T cell repertoires in COVID-19. Profiled with immunoSEQ multiplex PCR; TCRdb holds only in-frame clones, not every one. The sample has some 250,000 clones; roughly 85% are singletons. Source material: peripheral blood. The receptors originated from a woman between 18 and 29 years old with acute or convalescent COVID-19.

The sample holds a few counts of this clone. This chain's CDR3 is CASSESLWTSGINEQFF. DNA of the CDR3: TGTGCCAGCAGTGAATCTTTATGGACTAGCGGTATCAATGAGCAGTTCTTC. The chain combines TRBV6-1 with TRBJ2-1; TRBD2 matches 10 bases. The CDR3 covers 17 residues. CDR1 and CDR2 (germline): MNHNS, SASEGT. V lost 2 bases, J lost 6 bases, and 10 bases stayed unmatched.

The chain combines TRBV12-3 or TRBV12-4 with TRBJ2-7; a weak D match, TRBD1 (5 bases). The V end was cut by 5 bases, the J end by 7 bases, with 12 bases between. The CDR3 runs 12 residues. The CDR3 sequence: CASSPAGWEQYF. As DNA, the CDR3 is TGTGCCAGCAGTCCAGCAGGGTGGGAGCAGTACTTC.

The sample holds one count of this clone. J is TRBJ2-1 and V is TRBV7-2; 8 bases align to TRBD1. The CDR3 is 15 residues long. V shed 5 bases and J 6 bases; nucleotides not matched to a gene: 9. Germline values: CDR1 SGHTA, CDR2 FQGNSA. The CDR3 coding sequence is TGTGCCAGCAGCCCGAGGGGCACAGGGGGCAATGAGCAGTTCTTC. Translating gives CASSPRGTGGNEQFF.

This chain links TRBV20-1 with TRBJ2-7; TRBD2 matches 10 bases. The trim removed 3 bases at V and 0 bases at J, leaving 5 bases unmatched. The CDR3 consists of 15 residues. CDR1 is DFQATT and CDR2 is SNEGSKA in the germline V gene (reference sequence). CDR3 loop: CSASALAGASYEQYF. CDR3 DNA: TGCAGTGCTAGTGCGCTAGCGGGGGCCTCCTACGAGCAGTACTTC.

The V gene is TRBV7-8, the J gene TRBJ2-1; 10 nucleotides align to TRBD2. From germline, CDR1 is SGHVS and CDR2 FQNEAQ. V shed 1 base and J 9 bases; nucleotides not matched to a gene: 6. The CDR3 totals 15 residues. CDR3 coding DNA: TGTGCCAGCAGCTTAGAGGGACTAGCGATGGGTGAGCAGTTCTTC. This translates into CASSLEGLAMGEQFF.

The rearrangement links TRBV4-2 to TRBJ1-1, with a tentative D call TRBD1 (6 bases). CDR1 LGHNA and CDR2 YNFKEQ come from the germline V gene. The CDR3 length is 12 residues. Trimming removed 4 bases from V and 6 bases from J, with 9 bases in between. Here the CDR3 reads CASSPPGAEAFF. CDR3 bases: TGTGCCAGCAGCCCTCCAGGGGCTGAAGCTTTCTTT.

J is TRBJ2-3 and V is TRBV7-2; possible D gene TRBD1, 7 bases. Germline assignment: CDR1 SGHTA and CDR2 FQGNSA. The CDR3 consists of 15 residues. Trimming shortened V by 4 bases and J by 2 bases, and 13 bases separated the two germline ends. The CDR3 is CASSSRGAYTDTQYF. The CDR3 coding sequence is TGTGCCAGCAGCTCCAGGGGGGCTTACACAGATACGCAGTATTTT.

The DNA for the CDR3 is TGTGCCAGCTCACCACCAACAGAGTACACTGAAGCTTTCTTT. Amino acids: CASSPPTEYTEAFF. This sequence joins TRBV18 and TRBJ1-1; D not certain. This CDR3 contains 14 residues. The V end was cut by 0 bases, the J end by 3 bases, with 8 bases between. Germline V gene lookup returns CDR1 KGHSH and CDR2 LQKENI.

CDR3 bases: TGTGCCAGTAATTGGCGGGTTAGCGGGACCCAGGCGAGGGGCACAGATACGCAGTATTTT. This sequence encodes CASNWRVSGTQARGTDTQYF. The chain couples TRBV19 to TRBJ2-3; 8 positions agree with TRBD2. J was trimmed by 1 base and V by 7 bases; bases with no gene match: 22. Germline V gene data show CDR1 as LNHDA and CDR2 as SQIVND (reference sequence). The CDR3 loop spans 20 amino acids.

The chain joins TRBV7-9 to TRBJ2-1; weak D call: TRBD2 (5 bases). The V and J ends lost 7 bases and 0 bases respectively, with 10 bases between them. CDR3 length equals 14 residues. CDR1 is SEHNR and CDR2 is FQNEAQ in the germline V gene (reference sequence). The CDR3 DNA follows: TGTGCCAGCAACGGGGTGAGCTCCTACAATGAGCAGTTCTTC. This sequence encodes CASNGVSSYNEQFF. Variable domain in full (rest from reference TRBV7-9 and TRBJ2-1): DTGVSQNPRHKITKRGQNVTFRCDPISEHNRLYWYRQTLGQGPEFLTYFQNEAQLEKSRLLSDRFSAERPKGSFSTLEIQRTEQGDSAMYLCASNGVSSYNEQFFGPGTRLTVL.

This clone was recorded only once. The V call is TRBV7-9, the J call TRBJ2-2; the D is unclear. This CDR3 contains 14 residues. CDR1 and CDR2 (germline): SEHNR, FQNEAQ (reference sequence). The V end lost 1 base, the J end lost 3 bases, and 6 bases lay between the germline ends. The CDR3 nucleotides are TGTGCCAGCAGCTTAGTTCAATACACCGGGGAGCTGTTTTTT. Translated, it gives CASSLVQYTGELFF.

The chain carries TRBV6-4 and TRBJ2-1; tentatively, D is TRBD2 (5 bases). Looked up from germline, CDR1 is MRHNA and CDR2 is SNTAGT. The CDR3 covers 13 residues. V lost 4 bases, J lost 7 bases, and 11 bases lay in between. The CDR3 loop is CASSASPENEQFF. DNA for the CDR3: TGTGCCAGCAGTGCTAGCCCGGAGAATGAGCAGTTCTTC.

The V and J genes are TRBV7-8 and TRBJ2-2; 7 nucleotides align to TRBD1. The germline CDR1 and CDR2 sequences are SGHVS and FQNEAQ. V lost 2 bases, J lost 1 base, and 4 bases stayed unmatched. CDR3 length: 16 amino acids. The CDR3 loop reads CASSLTQGVNTGELFF. The CDR3 coding sequence is TGTGCCAGCAGCTTAACCCAGGGGGTGAACACCGGGGAGCTGTTTTTT. The whole variable domain, remainder taken from reference TRBV7-8 and TRBJ2-2, is GAGVSQSPRYKVAKRGQDVALRCDPISGHVSLFWYQQALGQGPEFLTYFQNEAQLDKSGLPSDRFFAERPEGSVSTLKIQRTQQEDSAVYLCASSLTQGVNTGELFFGEGSRLTVL.

The chain couples TRBV28 to TRBJ2-1; 8 nucleotides agree with TRBD2. The germline gives CDR1 MDHEN, CDR2 SYDVKM. V gave up 3 bases and J gave up 8 bases; unmatched junction bases: 9. The CDR3 totals 15 residues. CDR3 region: CASSLSGRPPYEQFF. The DNA for the CDR3 is TGTGCCAGCAGTTTGAGCGGGAGACCCCCCTATGAGCAGTTCTTC.

J is TRBJ2-1 and V is TRBV7-9; D is perhaps TRBD1 (6 bases). V was cut by 1 base and J by 11 bases, with 12 bases left in between. From germline, CDR1 is SEHNR and CDR2 FQNEAQ (reference sequence). The CDR3 has 13 amino acids. CDR3 loop: CASSLGQALKQFF. Written as DNA, the CDR3 is TGTGCCAGCAGCTTAGGACAGGCCCTGAAGCAGTTCTTC. The complete variable domain, with remaining parts taken from reference TRBV7-9 and TRBJ2-1, reads DTGVSQNPRHKITKRGQNVTFRCDPISEHNRLYWYRQTLGQGPEFLTYFQNEAQLEKSRLLSDRFSAERPKGSFSTLEIQRTEQGDSAMYLCASSLGQALKQFFGPGTRLTVL.

V is TRBV15 and J is TRBJ1-3; D might be TRBD1 (5 bases). V lost 0 bases and J 0 bases, leaving 12 bases between the germline ends. CDR1 and CDR2 (germline): LNHNV, YYDKDF (reference sequence). The CDR3 is 17 amino acids. The CDR3 spells CATSRDRGTPSGNTIYF. CDR3 DNA: TGTGCCACCAGCAGAGATCGGGGGACCCCCTCTGGAAACACCATATATTTT.

This clone was seen once. This rearrangement joins TRBV19 to TRBJ2-1; 11 bases align to TRBD2. CDR1 and CDR2 (germline): LNHDA, SQIVND (reference sequence). This CDR3 comprises 17 residues. V trimming: 2 bases; J trimming: 8 bases; junction bases outside the gene matches: 11. The CDR3 sequence: CASSINIAGGPLHEQFF. The DNA of the CDR3 is TGTGCCAGTAGTATAAACATAGCGGGAGGGCCTCTTCATGAGCAGTTCTTC.